Shown below are 32 T cell receptor beta chains from a single sample sequenced in a study of T cells in localized non-small cell lung cancer (dated by TCRdb to between 2020 and 2021). The library came from the immunoSEQ multiplex PCR assay. Not all clones reach the TCRdb copy of this immuneACCESS table, which keeps in-frame sequences only. Checked studies attribute under half of the gap to unresolved V genes and leave the rest unexplained. In this sample the table shows tens of thousands of clones, 87% of which occur a single time. The biggest ten clones account for 10% to 15% of the sample. The starting material was PBMCs, obtained before any cancer treatment. Receptors were obtained from a man aged 35-75 years with stage II squamous cell lung carcinoma.

The chain recombines TRBV9 with TRBJ2-1; 10 bases are shared with TRBD2. V lost 1 base, J lost 7 bases, and 11 bases stayed unmatched. Germline assignment: CDR1 SGDLS and CDR2 YYNGEE. The CDR3 length is 17 residues. CDR3 in amino acids: CASSVSGRAQIGNEQFF. In DNA form, the CDR3 reads TGTGCCAGCAGCGTAAGCGGGAGGGCCCAGATTGGTAATGAGCAGTTCTTC.

This chain connects TRBV5-5 to TRBJ2-5; tentative D call: TRBD1 (5 bases). Trimming left V 4 bases short and J 2 bases short, with 24 bases between. This CDR3 is 18 amino acids long. CDR1 and CDR2 from the germline V gene are SGHKS and YYEKEE (reference sequence). CDR3 nucleotides: TGTGCCAGCAGCCTCGGCGCTGGAATCAGGGCCGGACAAGAGACCCAGTACTTC. It translates to CASSLGAGIRAGQETQYF. The entire variable domain, with the rest obtained from reference TRBV5-5 and TRBJ2-5, is as follows: DAGVTQSPTHLIKTRGQQVTLRCSPISGHKSVSWYQQVLGQGPQFIFQYYEKEERGRGNFPDRFSARQFPNYSSELNVNALLLGDSALYLCASSLGAGIRAGQETQYFGPGTRLLVL.

The chain is built from TRBV2 and TRBJ2-6; TRBD1 agrees at 7 bases. This CDR3 spans 15 amino acids. Germline V gene sequence: CDR1 SNHLY, CDR2 FYNNEI. J gave up 12 bases and V 3 bases, and 11 bases lay outside the gene matches. The CDR3 loop is CASSEPPRGLSVLTF. The CDR3 coding sequence is TGTGCCAGCAGTGAGCCTCCAAGGGGGCTTAGCGTCCTGACTTTC.

The chain couples TRBV19 to TRBJ2-3; D call uncertain. Germline CDR1 reads LNHDA; CDR2 reads SQIVND (reference sequence). The CDR3 has 11 amino acids. Between the trimmed V and J ends, which lost 1 base and 6 bases, there was a span of 2 bases. CDR3 nucleotides: TGTGCCAGTAGTATAGGTGATACGCAGTATTTT. It translates to CASSIGDTQYF.

The chain couples TRBV6-1 to TRBJ1-1; TRBD1 matches at 10 bases. Per the germline V gene, CDR1 is MNHNS and CDR2 is SASEGT. V shed 8 bases and J 6 bases; nucleotides not matched to a gene: 9. CDR3 length: 14 amino acids. CDR3 DNA sequence: TGTGCCAGCTCCCGGGACAGGGGTGTTGCTGAAGCTTTCTTT. Translated, it gives CASSRDRGVAEAFF.

Written as DNA, the CDR3 is TGTGCCTGGGAACCCGGGGGGGCGAATGAGCAGTTCTTC. Residues: CAWEPGGANEQFF. V is TRBV30 and J is TRBJ2-1, with 8 bases that match TRBD2. The CDR3 is 13 amino acids. J lost 7 bases, V lost 5 bases, and 7 bases had no gene match. The germline V gene has CDR1 GTSNPN and CDR2 SVGIG (reference sequence).

This chain connects TRBV15 to TRBJ2-5; D remains ambiguous. The J call may not be correct, given that the DNA end is closer to TRBJ2-7. The V gene's germline CDR1 is LNHNV and CDR2 YYDKDF (reference sequence). The CDR3 consists of 12 residues. Here the CDR3 DNA reads TGTGCCACCAGCAGGTTTGGACACGAGCAGTACTTC. It yields the protein CATSRFGHEQYF.

As to this clone: The identical CDR3 is also encoded by other nucleotide sequences in the sample. J is TRBJ2-3 and V is TRBV7-9, with D hard to call. The CDR3 sequence is 11 residues long. Germline assignment: CDR1 SEHNR and CDR2 FQNEAQ (reference sequence). With 4 bases removed from V and 6 bases from J, the gap between germline ends came to 5 bases. In DNA, the CDR3 is TGTGCCAGCAGCTCTTTGGATACGCAGTATTTT. Translating gives CASSSLDTQYF.

CDR3 bases: TGTGCCAGCAGTTACGGGGGCTCTCCGCGAGAGACCCAGTACTTC. Protein sequence: CASSYGGSPRETQYF. The chain has TRBV6-6 and TRBJ2-5, with D tentatively TRBD1 (6 bases). CDR1 is MNHNY and CDR2 is SVGAGI in the germline V gene (reference sequence). V lost 2 bases and J lost 4, with 14 bases in between. The CDR3 length is 15 residues.

The rearrangement joins TRBV5-4 to TRBJ2-3; no firm D call. The V gene's germline CDR1 is SGHNT and CDR2 YYREEE (reference sequence). The CDR3 totals 13 residues. V lost 4 bases and J 3 bases, leaving 9 bases between the germline ends. The CDR3 spells CASSNVQTDTQYF. The CDR3 nucleotides are TGTGCCAGCAGCAACGTCCAAACAGATACGCAGTATTTT.

This rearrangement joins TRBV9 to TRBJ1-1; possibly TRBD1 for D (5 bases). Germline values: CDR1 SGDLS, CDR2 YYNGEE. V lost 3 bases and J 6 bases, leaving 9 bases between the germline ends. CDR3 length: 12 amino acids. The DNA of the CDR3 is TGTGCCAGCAGCGCCCCAGGGCCTGAAGCTTTCTTT. Its translation is CASSAPGPEAFF.

The chain couples TRBV5-1 to TRBJ2-4; the D gene could be TRBD1 or TRBD2 (6 bases each). V was shortened by 1 base and J by 0 bases, with 20 bases between the two germline ends. This CDR3 is 19 amino acids long. Looked up from germline, CDR1 is SGHRS and CDR2 is YFSETQ. The CDR3 nucleotides are TGCGCCAGCAGCTTGACCGGGGCCTCGGGGGCTCTAGCCAAAAACATTCAGTACTTC. Its translation is CASSLTGASGALAKNIQYF. The complete variable domain, with remaining parts taken from reference TRBV5-1 and TRBJ2-4, reads KAGVTQTPRYLIKTRGQQVTLSCSPISGHRSVSWYQQTPGQGLQFLFEYFSETQRNKGNFPGRFSGRQFSNSRSEMNVSTLELGDSALYLCASSLTGASGALAKNIQYFGAGTRLSVL.

The chain couples TRBV19 to TRBJ1-1; D unclear. Per the germline V gene, CDR1 is LNHDA and CDR2 is SQIVND (reference sequence). V was trimmed by 5 bases and J by 2 bases, leaving 15 bases between them. There are 15 residues in the CDR3. CDR3 bases: TGTGCCAGTAGTGCCAGCCGGGAGGGTAACACTGAAGCTTTCTTT. Protein: CASSASREGNTEAFF.

This clone was found once. The chain joins TRBV6-1 to TRBJ1-5; weak D call: TRBD1 (5 bases). The ends were cut back, 3 bases at V and 4 bases at J, with 10 bases in the middle. The length of the CDR3 is 14 residues. CDR1 MNHNS and CDR2 SASEGT come from the germline V gene. The CDR3 bases are TGTGCCAGCAGTGAGTTTTGGGGGAATCAGCCCCAGCATTTT. Its translation: CASSEFWGNQPQHF.

The rearrangement links TRBV7-9 to TRBJ2-7, with TRBD1 identical over 10 bases. The CDR3 contains 13 residues. CDR1 is SEHNR, CDR2 FQNEAQ, per germline (reference sequence). Germline trimming cut 5 bases from V and 4 bases from J; bases unmatched to any gene: 2. As DNA, the CDR3 is TGTGCCAGCAGCCCGGGACAGGGGTACGAGCAGTACTTC. It codes for CASSPGQGYEQYF.

The chain links TRBV30 to TRBJ1-1; D possibly corresponds to TRBD1 (6 bases). Trimming removed 3 bases at V and 0 bases at J, with 14 bases between. This CDR3 region has 15 residues. Germline V gene data show CDR1 as GTSNPN and CDR2 as SVGIG (reference sequence). Here the CDR3 DNA reads TGTGCCTGGAGGGCGAGGGGGGCCCTGAACACTGAAGCTTTCTTT. Protein sequence: CAWRARGALNTEAFF.

The gene calls are TRBV6-5 and TRBJ2-6; 7 bases match TRBD1. CDR1 is MNHEY, CDR2 SVGAGI, per germline. The CDR3 is 15 amino acids. The trim removed 8 bases at V and 1 base at J, leaving 5 bases unmatched. The CDR3 DNA follows: TGTGCCAGCCCCAAGACAGGGTCTGGGGCCAACGTCCTGACTTTC. Its translation: CASPKTGSGANVLTF.

The rearrangement joins TRBV10-3 to TRBJ2-3, with 9 bases that match TRBD1. CDR1 and CDR2 (germline): ENHRY, SYGVKD. V lost 4 bases to trimming and J lost 10 bases; unmatched junction nucleotides: 12. The CDR3 covers 15 residues. CDR3 in DNA: TGTGCCATCAGTGGTGGACAGGGGATAAAAGAGTCGCAGTATTTT. This gives the protein CAISGGQGIKESQYF.

The chain recombines TRBV7-2 with TRBJ2-2; 8 bases line up with TRBD1. V shed 7 bases, J shed 2 bases, and the junction held 12 bases outside the gene matches. The germline V gene has CDR1 SGHTA and CDR2 FQGNSA. The CDR3 is made up of 17 amino acids. The DNA for the CDR3 is TGTGCCAGCACCCGTCGACCGACAGGGGCTAACACCGGGGAGCTGTTTTTT. Amino acids: CASTRRPTGANTGELFF.

The chain couples TRBV11-2 to TRBJ2-5, with D unclear. The CDR3 consists of 11 residues. Trimming pared 3 bases from V and 2 bases from J, leaving 1 base between. Germline CDR1 reads SGHAT; CDR2 reads FQNNGV. The CDR3 DNA reads TGTGCCAGCAGCTTTCAAGAGACCCAGTACTTC. Its translation is CASSFQETQYF.

The rearrangement uses TRBV9 and TRBJ2-2; D is ambiguous. From germline, CDR1 is SGDLS and CDR2 YYNGEE. This CDR3 comprises 16 residues. V was shortened by 0 bases and J by 4 bases, with 13 bases between the two germline ends. Here the CDR3 DNA reads TGTGCCAGCAGCGTAGGGCAAGGCCTGGGCACCGGGGAGCTGTTTTTT. This codes for CASSVGQGLGTGELFF.

This clone was found a few times. A far bigger clonotype differs at one base, so this is likely a read error. The chain recombines TRBV4-1 with TRBJ1-1, with 10 nucleotides matching TRBD1. With V trimmed by 2 bases and J by 1 base, 7 bases remained unmatched. The V gene's germline CDR1 is MGHRA and CDR2 YSYEKL. The CDR3 length is 17 residues. CDR3 coding DNA: TGCGCCAGCAGCCAATGGGGGACAGGGGATGGGAACACTGAAGCTTTCTTT. Protein product: CASSQWGTGDGNTEAFF.

The V call is TRBV6-5, the J call TRBJ2-2; maybe TRBD1 (5 bases). The V end lost 8 bases, the J end lost 5 bases, and 18 bases lay between the germline ends. This CDR3 has 15 residues. Germline assignment: CDR1 MNHEY and CDR2 SVGAGI. CDR3 sequence (DNA): TGTGCCAGCGGGGCAACAGGAATTGGGACCGGGGAGCTGTTTTTT. Translated, it gives CASGATGIGTGELFF.

The chain is built from TRBV27 and TRBJ2-1; D is unresolved. The CDR3 consists of 13 residues. The V end lost 5 bases, the J end lost 6 bases, and 11 bases lay between the germline ends. The germline gives CDR1 MNHEY, CDR2 SMNVEV (reference sequence). CDR3 nucleotides: TGTGCCAGCAGTCTAATCTCCGGCAATGAGCAGTTCTTC. This encodes CASSLISGNEQFF.

The V gene is TRBV25-1, the J gene TRBJ2-5; D is possibly TRBD2 (5 bases). The germline V gene has CDR1 MGHDK and CDR2 SYGVNS. This CDR3 comprises 12 residues. V was shortened by 5 bases and J by 5 bases, with 9 bases between the two germline ends. The chain's CDR3 is CASSLTGETQYF. CDR3 DNA sequence: TGTGCCAGCAGTCTAACGGGGGAGACCCAGTACTTC.

The V call is TRBV30, the J call TRBJ2-6; possibly TRBD2 for D (5 bases). Germline V gene data show CDR1 as GTSNPN and CDR2 as SVGIG (reference sequence). This CDR3 is built from 15 residues. V shed 2 bases and J shed 1 base, with 9 bases lying between them. CDR3 nucleotide sequence: TGTGCCTGGAGTATGTTAGCGTCTGGGGCCAACGTCCTGACTTTC. Amino acids: CAWSMLASGANVLTF.

V and J are TRBV7-2 and TRBJ2-3; D is unresolved. V was trimmed by 1 base and J by 2 bases, leaving 7 bases between them. Germline V CDR1 and CDR2: SGHTA, FQGNSA. The length of the CDR3 is 14 residues. Here the CDR3 reads CASSLGLNTDTQYF. CDR3 sequence (DNA): TGTGCCAGCAGCTTAGGGCTCAACACAGATACGCAGTATTTT. Complete variable domain (other parts from reference TRBV7-2 and TRBJ2-3): GAGVSQSPSNKVTEKGKDVELRCDPISGHTALYWYRQSLGQGLEFLIYFQGNSAPDKSGLPSDRFSAERTGGSVSTLTIQRTQQEDSAVYLCASSLGLNTDTQYFGPGTRLTVL.

Regarding this clone: One junction end disagrees with the germline gene, perhaps due to a read error. The chain is built from TRBV19 and TRBJ1-2; tentatively, D is TRBD1 (5 bases). This CDR3 has 12 amino acids. CDR1 and CDR2 (germline): LNHDA, SQIVND (reference sequence). The CDR3: CASSQVQGRGLF. CDR3 coding DNA: TGTGCCAGTAGTCAAGTGCAGGGAAGAGGTCTATTC.

The genes are TRBV7-2 and TRBJ2-3; 10 nucleotides align to TRBD2. The V and J ends lost 1 base and 5 bases, in that order; junction bases with no gene match: 6. Germline V gene sequence: CDR1 SGHTA, CDR2 FQGNSA. The CDR3 runs to 16 residues. Written as DNA, the CDR3 is TGTGCCAGCAGCTTAGTTGCACTAGCGGGAAAAGATACGCAGTATTTT. Translating it yields CASSLVALAGKDTQYF.

The sample holds one count of this clone. J is TRBJ2-3 and V is TRBV7-6, with D possibly TRBD2 on 6 matching bases. This CDR3 is built from 15 residues. Germline lookup yields CDR1 SGHVS and CDR2 FNYEAQ. The V end lost 1 base, the J end lost 6 bases, and 14 bases lay between the germline ends. For the CDR3, the DNA is TGTGCCAGCAGCTTAGTCGCCGCGGGGACGGATACGCAGTATTTT. It translates to CASSLVAAGTDTQYF.

The chain combines TRBV30 with TRBJ1-1; D is unclear. This CDR3 region has 12 residues. CDR1 is GTSNPN, CDR2 SVGIG, per germline (reference sequence). The germline V and J ends were trimmed by 0 bases and 4 bases, with 6 bases remaining between them. Here the CDR3 DNA reads TGTGCCTGGAGTGTAGGCGGCACTGAAGCTTTCTTT. The encoded protein is CAWSVGGTEAFF.

This clone is medium-sized in the sample. V is TRBV4-1 and J is TRBJ2-2, with D possibly being TRBD1 or TRBD2 (5 bases each). V shed 0 bases and J shed 0 bases, with 11 bases lying between them. This CDR3 has 17 amino acids. Germline CDR1 MGHRA, CDR2 YSYEKL. CDR3 nucleotide sequence: TGCGCCAGCAGCCAAGACCGGGACGGCGCGAACACCGGGGAGCTGTTTTTT. Its protein is CASSQDRDGANTGELFF.